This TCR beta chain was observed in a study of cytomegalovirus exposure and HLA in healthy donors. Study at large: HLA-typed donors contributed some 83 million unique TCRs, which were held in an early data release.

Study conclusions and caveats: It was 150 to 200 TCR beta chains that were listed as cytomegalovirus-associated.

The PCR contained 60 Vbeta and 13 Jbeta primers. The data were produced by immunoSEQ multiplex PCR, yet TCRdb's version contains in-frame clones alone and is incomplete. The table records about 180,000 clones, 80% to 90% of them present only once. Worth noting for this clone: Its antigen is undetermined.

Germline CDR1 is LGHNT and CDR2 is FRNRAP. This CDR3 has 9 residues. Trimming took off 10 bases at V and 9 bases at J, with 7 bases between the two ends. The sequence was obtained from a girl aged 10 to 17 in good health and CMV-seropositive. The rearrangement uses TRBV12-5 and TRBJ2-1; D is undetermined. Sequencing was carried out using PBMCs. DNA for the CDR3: TGTGCTAAGGAGACTGAGCAGTTCTTC. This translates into CAKETEQFF.